A single sample gave rise to the 10 T cell receptor beta chains below, sequenced in a study of shared clonotypes between healthy human individuals. TCRdb keeps only in-frame clones here, not all; method: immunoSEQ multiplex PCR. The sample includes 2 million to 2.5 million clones, 85% to 95% seen only once; the top ten take under 0.45%. The sample taken for sequencing was naive CD4+ T cells from PBMCs. Sample subset: CD45RA+ positively selected. The receptors were gathered from a young man in good health. Some clones in this sample may be carry-over from other donors' samples.

A single count supports this clone. V usage is TRBV29-1 and J usage is TRBJ2-1, with TRBD2 as a possible D gene (6 bases). The germline CDR1 and CDR2 sequences are SQVTM and ANQGSEA. V was shortened by 3 bases and J by 6 bases, with 9 bases between the two germline ends. CDR3 length equals 12 residues. The CDR3 DNA follows: TGCAGCGTTGACGGGGACTCCAATGAGCAGTTCTTC. It codes for CSVDGDSNEQFF.

The chain has TRBV4-2 and TRBJ2-3; D is uncertain. There are 20 residues in the CDR3. The V and J ends lost 1 base and 3 bases respectively, with 26 bases between them. The germline V gene encodes CDR1 LGHNA and CDR2 YNFKEQ. The CDR3 nucleotides read TGTGCCAGCAGCCAAGCTGTAGGGTCAGTTGGGCTCGCTTTGACAGATACGCAGTATTTT. This codes for CASSQAVGSVGLALTDTQYF.

The chain combines TRBV19 with TRBJ1-1; 11 nucleotides agree with TRBD1. The germline V gene has CDR1 LNHDA and CDR2 SQIVND (reference sequence). V was pared by 4 bases and J by 3 bases, with 7 bases of the junction left unmatched. This CDR3 has 16 residues. CDR3 residues: CASSTDRGRLYTEAFF. DNA of the CDR3: TGTGCCAGTAGTACGGACAGGGGGCGTCTGTACACTGAAGCTTTCTTT.

The V call is TRBV18, the J call TRBJ1-1, with D perhaps TRBD1 (5 bases). Germline lookup yields CDR1 KGHSH and CDR2 LQKENI. CDR3 size: 15 residues. V gave up 0 bases and J gave up 5 bases, with 13 bases separating them. In DNA form, the CDR3 reads TGTGCCAGCTCACCACCGGCAGGGATAAGGACTGAAGCTTTCTTT. Protein: CASSPPAGIRTEAFF.

This chain joins TRBV2 and TRBJ2-1; weak D call: TRBD1 (5 bases). Per the germline V gene, CDR1 is SNHLY and CDR2 is FYNNEI. The CDR3 is made up of 12 amino acids. V shed 2 bases and J shed 10 bases, with 9 bases lying between them. The CDR3 DNA sequence: TGTGCCAGCAGTGAAAGGGGTGGGGAGCAGTTCTTC. Translating it yields CASSERGGEQFF.

As to this clone: The identical CDR3 is also encoded by other nucleotide sequences in the sample. This rearrangement joins TRBV7-8 to TRBJ2-3; 8 bases align to TRBD2. CDR3 length: 14 amino acids. Germline CDR1 and CDR2: SGHVS and FQNEAQ. V lost 5 bases to trimming and J lost 3 bases; unmatched junction nucleotides: 4. The CDR3 DNA sequence: TGTGCCAGCAGCCTCGGACTAGCAACAGATACGCAGTATTTT. Protein product: CASSLGLATDTQYF.

The chain employs TRBV30 and TRBJ2-7; 13 nucleotides agree with TRBD2. This CDR3 comprises 15 residues. The V and J ends lost 7 bases and 6 bases, in that order; junction bases with no gene match: 12. Germline CDR1 reads GTSNPN; CDR2 reads SVGIG (reference sequence). The CDR3 DNA follows: TGTGCCTACAAGGGACTAGCGGGAAGGTTGGGCGAGCAGTACTTC. Translation: CAYKGLAGRLGEQYF.

The DNA of the CDR3 is TGCAGCGTTGTAGGGCCCTACGAGCAGTACTTC. It translates to CSVVGPYEQYF. This chain joins TRBV29-1 and TRBJ2-7; D is unclear. The ends were cut back, 4 bases at V and 2 bases at J, with 6 bases in the middle. The CDR3 has 11 residues. Germline CDR1 SQVTM, CDR2 ANQGSEA.

The CDR3 loop is CASSLDGGYYYEQYF. CDR3 DNA: TGTGCCAGCAGCTTAGATGGGGGCTATTATTACGAGCAGTACTTC. V is TRBV11-2 and J is TRBJ2-7; tentative D call: TRBD1 (6 bases). In germline, CDR1 is SGHAT, CDR2 FQNNGV. The CDR3 has 15 residues. Trimming shortened V by 0 bases and J by 4 bases, and 13 bases separated the two germline ends.

V and J are TRBV27 and TRBJ2-2; 7 bases map to TRBD2. V shed 5 bases and J 1 base; nucleotides not matched to a gene: 10. The CDR3 extends over 17 amino acids. Germline V lookup: CDR1 MNHEY, CDR2 SMNVEV (reference sequence). CDR3 in amino acids: CASSGGLAAGNTGELFF. In DNA, the CDR3 is TGTGCCAGCAGTGGCGGGCTAGCGGCCGGGAACACCGGGGAGCTGTTTTTT.